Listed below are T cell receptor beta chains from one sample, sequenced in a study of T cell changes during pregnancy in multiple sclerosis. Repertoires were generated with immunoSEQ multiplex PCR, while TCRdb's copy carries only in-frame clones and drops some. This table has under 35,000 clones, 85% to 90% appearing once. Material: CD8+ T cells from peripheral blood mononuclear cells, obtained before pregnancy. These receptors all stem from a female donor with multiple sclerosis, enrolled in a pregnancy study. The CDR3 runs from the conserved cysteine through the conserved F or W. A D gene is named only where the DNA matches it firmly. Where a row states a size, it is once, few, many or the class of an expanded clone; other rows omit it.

CASSLDGPGGRLVNGELFF | TGCGCCAGCAGCCTTGACGGTCCAGGTGGGCGCCTGGTAAACGGGGAGCTGTTTTTT | TRBJ2-2 | - | - | TRBV5-1
CASTRLAGGLTDTQYF | TGTGCCAGCACTCGACTAGCGGGGGGGCTGACAGATACGCAGTATTTT | TRBJ2-3 | TRBD2 | once | TRBV28
CASSPGGGFFQYF | TGTGCCAGCAGTCCGGGGGGGGGTTTTTTTCAGTACTTC | TRBJ2-4 | TRBD2 | - | TRBV27
CAWTRAGEPGQYF | TGTGCCTGGACAAGAGCGGGGGAGCCAGGGCAGTACTTC | TRBJ2-7 | TRBD2 | - | TRBV30
CASSLGGAYYEQYF | TGTGCCAGCAGCTTGGGGGGGGCCTACTACGAGCAGTACTTC | TRBJ2-7 | - | - | TRBV7-9
CASSSNQGGNTIYF | TGTGCCAGCAGCTCGAATCAGGGGGGAAACACCATATATTTT | TRBJ1-3 | - | - | TRBV7-9
CASSESPGDNNSPLHF | TGTGCCAGCAGTGAATCCCCCGGGGACAATAATTCACCCCTCCACTTT | TRBJ1-6 | - | - | TRBV6-1
CASGLQGANTGELFF | TGTGCTAGTGGTCTGCAGGGGGCGAACACCGGGGAGCTGTTTTTT | TRBJ2-2 | TRBD1 | - | TRBV12-5
CASSPLGGGSFSEQFF | TGTGCCAGCAGCCCCCTCGGGGGGGGATCGTTCAGTGAGCAGTTCTTC | TRBJ2-1 | TRBD2 | - | TRBV7-3
CASGSGTGGLGGYTF | TGTGCTAGTGGTTCCGGGACAGGGGGACTAGGTGGCTACACCTTC | TRBJ1-2 | TRBD1 | - | TRBV12-5
CASSPGPGYEQYF | TGTGCCAGCAGTCCAGGGCCAGGCTACGAGCAGTACTTC | TRBJ2-7 | - | - | TRBV7-2
CASSRARGFETQYF | TGTGCCAGCAGCCGGGCTAGGGGTTTCGAGACCCAGTACTTC | TRBJ2-5 | - | - | TRBV7-9
CASSEMSGGPYNEQFF | TGTGCCAGCAGTGAAATGAGCGGGGGTCCCTACAATGAGCAGTTCTTC | TRBJ2-1 | TRBD2 | - | TRBV6-1
CASSPLGQGSTDTQYF | TGTGCCAGCAGCCCCCTGGGGCAGGGCAGCACAGATACGCAGTATTTT | TRBJ2-3 | - | - | TRBV7-2
CASSLLETQYF | TGTGCCAGCAGCTTACTAGAGACCCAGTACTTC | TRBJ2-5 | - | - | TRBV7-8
CASSHPHDRSEQYF | TGTGCTAGCAGTCATCCACATGACAGGAGCGAGCAGTACTTC | TRBJ2-7 | - | - | TRBV7-7
CSVEPTRDSNEQFF | TGCAGCGTTGAGCCAACTCGGGACAGTAATGAGCAGTTCTTC | TRBJ2-1 | TRBD1 | - | TRBV29-1
CASSLVYPGELFF | TGTGCCAGCAGCTTGGTATATCCTGGGGAGCTGTTTTTT | TRBJ2-2 | - | - | TRBV5-6
CASSVEQGAGADTQYF | TGTGCCAGCAGCGTAGAACAGGGGGCCGGAGCAGATACGCAGTATTTT | TRBJ2-3 | TRBD1 | few | TRBV9
CASSVAGSTYEQYF | TGTGCCAGCTCGGTTGCAGGGTCGACCTACGAGCAGTACTTC | TRBJ2-7 | - | - | TRBV5-4
CASSLVTGLAATGELFF | TGTGCCAGCAGCTTAGTAACCGGACTAGCGGCCACCGGGGAGCTGTTTTTT | TRBJ2-2 | TRBD2 | once | TRBV13
CASSLSAGYETQYF | TGTGCCAGCAGTTTATCGGCAGGTTACGAGACCCAGTACTTC | TRBJ2-5 | - | once | TRBV27
CASSPGQNPEAFF | TGTGCCAGCAGCCCGGGACAGAACCCTGAAGCTTTCTTT | TRBJ1-1 | TRBD1 | - | TRBV5-6
CASSLGGGWDTEAFF | TGTGCCAGCAGCTTAGGGGGAGGGTGGGACACTGAAGCTTTCTTT | TRBJ1-1 | - | - | TRBV13
CASSSGQGNDYEQYF | TGTGCCAGCAGCTCGGGACAGGGGAACGACTACGAGCAGTACTTC | TRBJ2-7 | TRBD1 | - | TRBV13
CASSEWLRGGPRDNEQFF | TGCGCCAGCAGTGAGTGGTTGCGGGGGGGCCCTCGGGACAATGAGCAGTTCTTC | TRBJ2-1 | TRBD2 | - | TRBV10-2
CASRQGISYEQYF | TGTGCCAGCCGACAGGGAATTTCCTACGAGCAGTACTTC | TRBJ2-7 | TRBD1 | - | TRBV6-1
CASNPTGGNEKLFF | TGTGCCAGCAATCCGACAGGGGGCAACGAAAAACTGTTTTTT | TRBJ1-4 | TRBD1 | - | TRBV6-5
CASSLKGTGADEQYF | TGTGCCAGCAGTCTCAAGGGGACAGGGGCGGACGAGCAGTACTTC | TRBJ2-7 | TRBD1 | - | TRBV6-5
CASSIGGNYGYTF | TGTGCCAGCAGCATAGGAGGGAACTATGGCTACACCTTC | TRBJ1-2 | - | - | TRBV21-1
CASSPPTAGLYNEQFF | TGCGCCAGCAGCCCCCCTACAGCGGGCCTATACAATGAGCAGTTCTTC | TRBJ2-1 | - | - | TRBV4-3
CASSLPGLVADEQFF | TGCGCCAGCAGCCTACCGGGACTAGTTGCCGATGAGCAGTTCTTC | TRBJ2-1 | TRBD2 | - | TRBV4-1
CASSVGGGPYNEQFF | TGTGCCAGCAGCGTAGGCGGGGGGCCGTACAATGAGCAGTTCTTC | TRBJ2-1 | TRBD2 | - | TRBV9
CASSQGDWAIGGGELFF | TGCGCCAGCAGCCAAGGGGACTGGGCCATTGGAGGCGGGGAGCTGTTTTTT | TRBJ2-2 | - | - | TRBV4-1
CASGLTGLSTDTQYF | TGTGCCAGCGGATTGACAGGCTTAAGCACAGATACGCAGTATTTT | TRBJ2-3 | - | - | TRBV6-5
CASSYEGVTEAFF | TGTGCCAGCAGCTACGAGGGGGTTACTGAAGCTTTCTTT | TRBJ1-1 | - | - | TRBV7-6
CTSSQDQGYEQYF | TGCACCAGCAGCCAAGATCAGGGGTACGAGCAGTACTTC | TRBJ2-7 | - | many | TRBV1
CAWNQGVNEQFF | TGTGCCTGGAACCAGGGGGTCAATGAGCAGTTCTTC | TRBJ2-1 | TRBD1 | - | TRBV30
CATGIPGQGAFNYGYTF | TGTGCCACCGGGATACCGGGACAGGGGGCCTTTAACTATGGCTACACCTTC | TRBJ1-2 | TRBD1 | - | TRBV10-3
CASSYGANYGYTF | TGTGCCAGCAGCTACGGAGCTAACTATGGCTACACCTTC | TRBJ1-2 | - | - | TRBV2
CATPKGRGGSYEQYF | TGTGCCACCCCGAAAGGGAGGGGTGGTTCCTACGAGCAGTACTTC | TRBJ2-7 | TRBD2 | - | TRBV2
CASSQTSVRDEQYF | TGCGCCAGCAGCCAAACCAGTGTCAGGGACGAGCAGTACTTC | TRBJ2-7 | - | few | TRBV4-1
CASSAPSDTIYF | TGCGCCAGCAGTGCCCCTTCCGACACCATATATTTT | TRBJ1-3 | - | - | TRBV10-2
CSVGTGGGDTQYF | TGCAGCGTGGGGACAGGGGGAGGAGATACGCAGTATTTT | TRBJ2-3 | TRBD1 | - | TRBV29-1
CASDVRKGQGHYGYTF | TGTGCCAGCGATGTCCGGAAGGGACAGGGGCACTATGGCTACACCTTC | TRBJ1-2 | TRBD1 | few | TRBV28
CASSVWERGSNEQFF | TGTGCCAGCAGCGTCTGGGAGCGGGGGAGCAATGAGCAGTTCTTC | TRBJ2-1 | TRBD2 | - | TRBV9
CAWSPQGIWTEAFF | TGTGCCTGGAGCCCCCAGGGAATATGGACTGAAGCTTTCTTT | TRBJ1-1 | - | - | TRBV30
CASSYTSGGYTGELFF | TGTGCCAGCAGCTATACTAGCGGGGGTTACACCGGGGAGCTGTTTTTT | TRBJ2-2 | TRBD2 | - | TRBV5-6
CASSLHSGGEQYF | TGTGCCAGTAGCCTACACTCAGGGGGAGAGCAGTACTTC | TRBJ2-7 | TRBD1 | - | TRBV19
CASSERAGAPYGYTF | TGTGCCAGCAGTGAAAGGGCAGGGGCTCCCTATGGCTACACCTTC | TRBJ1-2 | - | - | TRBV6-1
CAWSVRSADTEAFF | TGTGCCTGGAGTGTGCGTTCGGCGGACACTGAAGCTTTCTTT | TRBJ1-1 | - | - | TRBV30
CASSLDLGRVANSPLHF | TGTGCCAGCAGCTTGGATTTGGGCAGGGTTGCTAATTCACCCCTCCACTTT | TRBJ1-6 | - | - | TRBV5-5
CASGDASSGYGYTF | TGTGCTAGTGGCGATGCCTCGAGCGGATATGGCTACACCTTC | TRBJ1-2 | - | - | TRBV12-5
CASSATGGGYGYTF | TGTGCCAGCAGCGCGACAGGGGGCGGTTATGGCTACACCTTC | TRBJ1-2 | TRBD1 | - | TRBV9
CASSPVTSVEQYF | TGTGCCAGCAGCCCAGTGACTAGCGTCGAGCAGTACTTC | TRBJ2-7 | TRBD2 | - | TRBV7-9